This entry is about one TCR beta chain. The target antigen is unknown. The ViraFEST assay expanded antigen-specific CD4+ T cells with viral peptide pools before sequencing. It was after approximately 10 days of culture that CD4+ T cells were isolated. From March to December 2020, the person had a SARS-CoV-2 infection that was confirmed by PCR. Clones were read by immunoSEQ multiplex PCR, and TCRdb kept only the in-frame ones, dropping some. The repertoire has nearly 45,000 clones, under 80% of them found once; the top ten carry around a third. Per the germline V gene, CDR1 is SGHNT and CDR2 is YENEEA. Trimming at V came to 2 bases and at J to 0 bases, leaving 5 bases not matched to a gene. The CDR3 contains 16 residues. This record comes from a study of vaccination effects on CD4 cells after COVID-19. The overall study: A couple of convalescent pre-vaccine samples were taken 142 and 148 days post-diagnosis.

This clonotype originated in a human donor who had a prior SARS-CoV-2 infection. This material consisted of CD4+ T cells from PBMCs cultured with a peptide pool, taken before COVID-19 vaccination. The V call is TRBV11-3, the J call TRBJ2-3; 7 positions agree with TRBD2. CDR3 DNA sequence: TGTGCCAGCAGCTTACCTGGCGGGGGTAGCACAGATACGCAGTATTTT. Translation gives CASSLPGGGSTDTQYF.